Listed below are T cell receptor beta chains from one sample, sequenced in a study of patients and donors after allogeneic stem cell transplantation. TCRdb re-derived calls from the RT-PCR reads in MiXCR, one entry per CDR3 protein. This table has about 200,000 distinct CDR3 sequences, around two fifths appearing once. Sequencing used blood, either unsorted or a sorted T cell fraction (not recorded which). These TCRs come from a human donor who was either an allogeneic HSCT recipient or a stem cell or donor lymphocyte infusion donor (not recorded which). It is not recorded whose cells these are; they may come from a transplant donor. CDR3s include the opening cysteine and the closing phenylalanine or tryptophan. The D gene is left open where the match is weak. Size tells how often a clone was seen (once, few, many) or the class of an expanded clone, and some rows leave it out.

TGTGCCAGCAGTCGACAGCTAGACCAGTACTTC | CASSRQLDQYF | TRBJ2-4 | . | . | 11 | TRBV12-3/TRBV12-4
TGCGCCAGCAGCTCCAGGGGGGCGACAGATACGCAGTATTTT | CASSSRGATDTQYF | TRBJ2-3 | . | . | 14 | TRBV5-1
TGTGCCAGCAGCCAAATACAGGGGGCTAACGATGAGCAGTTCTTC | CASSQIQGANDEQFF | TRBJ2-1 | . | TRBD1 | 15 | TRBV3-1
TGTGCCAGCAGTCCGGGCCCCATCCCCTCTAATCAGCCCCAGCATTTT | CASSPGPIPSNQPQHF | TRBJ1-5 | . | . | 16 | TRBV12-3/TRBV12-4
TGTGCCAGCTCACCTGTCGTGGGACAGGGGGCCGTGGATACGCAGTATTTT | CASSPVVGQGAVDTQYF | TRBJ2-3 | few | TRBD1 | 17 | TRBV18
TGCGCCAGCAGCCGTACGGGACAGGGGACTCGTGGCTACACCTTC | CASSRTGQGTRGYTF | TRBJ1-2 | . | TRBD1 | 15 | TRBV4-1
TGCGCCAGCAGCTTGGCCGGAGCCCGCTTGGGATCACCCCTCCACTTT | CASSLAGARLGSPLHF | TRBJ1-6 | . | . | 16 | TRBV5-1
TGTGCCAGCAGGCGTTCCTCCGAGGGGACTGGGGGCTACACCTTC | CASRRSSEGTGGYTF | TRBJ1-2 | . | . | 15 | TRBV12-3/TRBV12-4
TGTGCCAGCAGGCGACAGGGTTTGGCTAATTCACCCCTCCACTTT | CASRRQGLANSPLHF | TRBJ1-6 | once | TRBD1 | 15 | TRBV5-5
TGTGCCAGCAGTGAAGCGCAAGGTCGGTTGTTTTTT | CASSEAQGRLFF | TRBJ1-4 | few | . | 12 | TRBV6-1
TGCGCCAGCAGCGAGAAAAATCAGGCCCGTAACTATGGCTACACCTTC | CASSEKNQARNYGYTF | TRBJ1-2 | . | . | 16 | TRBV5-1
TGCAGTGCTAGAAGGACGGGGAGACAGGGGCCCCACGAGCAGTACTTC | CSARRTGRQGPHEQYF | TRBJ2-7 | . | TRBD1 | 16 | TRBV20-1
TGCGCCAGCTGCGACGTGAGCTCTGGAAACACCATATATTTT | CASCDVSSGNTIYF | TRBJ1-3 | few | . | 14 | TRBV5-1
TGTGCCATCAGTGAGGGACAGGGGTACGAGACCCAGTACTTC | CAISEGQGYETQYF | TRBJ2-5 | . | TRBD1 | 14 | TRBV10-3
TGTGCCAGCAGCCAAGGGCCCGCGGGAACCACTGAAGCTTTCTTT | CASSQGPAGTTEAFF | TRBJ1-1 | . | . | 15 | TRBV3-1
TGTGCCATCAGCTTTGAATCAACGGGTCAGCCCCAGCATTTT | CAISFESTGQPQHF | TRBJ1-5 | . | . | 14 | TRBV10-3
TGTGCCAGCTCACCAAGGTTCGGAGACAGGGGATTGGCTAACTATGGCTACACCTTC | CASSPRFGDRGLANYGYTF | TRBJ1-2 | few | TRBD1 | 19 | TRBV18
TGCGCCAGCAGCTGGGCGGACAGGGGGAACACTGAAGCTTCCTTT | CASSWADRGNTEASF | TRBJ1-1 | . | TRBD1 | 15 | TRBV5-1
TGTGCCAGCAGACGGGGGGCAGATACGCAGTATTTT | CASRRGADTQYF | TRBJ2-3 | . | TRBD2 | 12 | TRBV7-9
TGTGCCAGCAGCCAAGACGGCTTCCTTAACACTGAAGCTTTCTTT | CASSQDGFLNTEAFF | TRBJ1-1 | . | . | 15 | TRBV7-2
TGTGCCAGCAGCTTAGGGGGGCAGGGCGAGAATCAGCCCCAGCATTTT | CASSLGGQGENQPQHF | TRBJ1-5 | . | . | 16 | TRBV7-8
TGTGCCAGCAGCCCACGACTAGCGGGGGCCTACAATGAGCAGTTCTTC | CASSPRLAGAYNEQFF | TRBJ2-1 | . | TRBD2 | 16 | TRBV9
TGTGCCAGCAGCGTAACAGACGGGTATTCACCCCTCCACTTT | CASSVTDGYSPLHF | TRBJ1-6 | few | . | 14 | TRBV9
TGCGCCAGCAGCCAAGACTCCGGGGGTCTAGCCAAAAACATTCAGTACTTC | CASSQDSGGLAKNIQYF | TRBJ2-4 | . | . | 17 | TRBV4-3
TGCAGCGTAGGTGCGAGCTCCTATAATTCACCCCTCCACTTT | CSVGASSYNSPLHF | TRBJ1-6 | . | . | 14 | TRBV29-1
TGCAGTGCTAGCCAGGGGCCGAGCACAGATACGCAGTATTTT | CSASQGPSTDTQYF | TRBJ2-3 | . | . | 14 | TRBV20-1
TGCGCCAGCAGCTCTCTACCCTCGACAGCTTCAAACTATGGCTACACCTTC | CASSSLPSTASNYGYTF | TRBJ1-2 | . | . | 17 | TRBV5-1